This T cell receptor (beta chain) was captured by sequencing in a study of CXCR3-negative and CXCR3-positive naive CD8 T cells. CDR3 length equals 13 residues. From germline, CDR1 is SQVTM and CDR2 ANQGSEA. The study made its TRB cDNA libraries by 5' RACE, adding UMI labels. TCRdb re-called the 5' RACE reads and shows each CDR3 protein once, DNA omitted. The sample totals 130,000 or so distinct CDR3 sequences. Comment on this clonotype: Its antigen is undetermined.

Study observations and caveats: Naive cells positive for CXCR3 carried more hydrophobic TRB CDR3s than CXCR3-negative ones.

The material sequenced was naive CXCR3+ CD8+ T cells from blood. The subset denotes: CD45RO-CCR7+CD27+CD95- naive CD8+ T cells expressing CXCR3 (TNR3+). The rearrangement links TRBV29-1 to TRBJ2-2. The clonotype was recovered from a human donor in good health. Some clones in this sample may be carry-over from other donors' samples. The CDR3 sequence: CSVSDKNTGELFF.